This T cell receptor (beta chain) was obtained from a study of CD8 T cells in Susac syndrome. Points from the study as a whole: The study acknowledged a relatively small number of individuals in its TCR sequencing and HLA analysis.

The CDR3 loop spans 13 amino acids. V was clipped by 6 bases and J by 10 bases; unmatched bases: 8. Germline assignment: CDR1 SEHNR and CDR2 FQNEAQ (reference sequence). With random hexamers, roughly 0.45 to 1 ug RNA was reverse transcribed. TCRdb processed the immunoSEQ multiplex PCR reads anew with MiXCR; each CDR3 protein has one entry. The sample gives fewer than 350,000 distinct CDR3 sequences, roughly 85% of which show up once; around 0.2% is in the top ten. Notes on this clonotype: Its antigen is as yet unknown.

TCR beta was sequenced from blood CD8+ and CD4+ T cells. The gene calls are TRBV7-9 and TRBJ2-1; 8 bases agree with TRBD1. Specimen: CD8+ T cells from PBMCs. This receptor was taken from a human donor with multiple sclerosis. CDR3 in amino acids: CASSLGQVEEQFF. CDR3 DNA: TGTGCCAGCAGTCTGGGACAGGTTGAAGAGCAGTTCTTC.